These 8 T cell receptor beta chains were sequenced from one sample in a study of T-cell memory formation after mild COVID-19. TCRdb processed the 5' RACE reads anew with MiXCR; each CDR3 protein has one entry. This table holds approximately 300,000 distinct CDR3 sequences, around 15% found once. Sequencing was done on a sample of PBMCs or a T cell subset sorted from them (not recorded which). These receptors were taken from a man aged 18 to 30 who had mild COVID-19 (a few samples of this study predate the infection). Cell type and time point are not known.

This clonotype was seen only a few times. V gene TRBV27 combines with J gene TRBJ2-7, with D perhaps TRBD2 (5 bases). The ends were cut back, 6 bases at V and 5 bases at J, with 14 bases in the middle. Germline CDR1 is MNHEY and CDR2 is SMNVEV (reference sequence). This CDR3 is built from 13 residues. The CDR3 DNA sequence: TGTGCCAGCAGGCTGGTAAAGGGAGACGAGCAGTACTTC. Translated, it gives CASRLVKGDEQYF.

V is TRBV5-1 and J is TRBJ2-1; 7 bases map to TRBD2. V lost 7 bases, J lost 4 bases, and 5 bases stayed unmatched. CDR1 and CDR2 (germline): SGHRS, YFSETQ. This CDR3 comprises 13 residues. The CDR3 region is CASGVGGYNEQFF. Here the CDR3 DNA reads TGCGCCAGCGGCGTCGGGGGGTACAATGAGCAGTTCTTC.

The J gene is TRBJ1-4, the V gene TRBV6-5; TRBD1 matches 9 bases. There are 16 residues in the CDR3. CDR1 and CDR2 from the germline V gene are MNHEY and SVGAGI. Germline trimming cut 0 bases from V and 10 bases from J; bases unmatched to any gene: 9. The CDR3 spells CASSYSIGTGRGKLFF. CDR3 nucleotides: TGTGCCAGCAGTTACTCGATAGGGACAGGGAGGGGAAAACTGTTTTTT.

This clonotype was seen many times. The chain employs TRBV5-1 and TRBJ2-4, with TRBD1 matching 7 bases. The CDR3 loop spans 14 amino acids. Germline lookup yields CDR1 SGHRS and CDR2 YFSETQ. J gave up 5 bases and V 0 bases, and 2 bases lay outside the gene matches. The CDR3 DNA follows: TGCGCCAGCAGCTTGGGAGGGGGCGAAAACATTCAGTACTTC. It specifies CASSLGGGENIQYF.

V usage is TRBV24-1 and J usage is TRBJ2-3; D ambiguous. In germline, CDR1 is KGHDR, CDR2 SFDVKD. This CDR3 has 12 residues. The ends were cut back, 3 bases at V and 3 bases at J, with 3 bases in the middle. The CDR3 nucleotides are TGTGCCACCAGTGATCGGACAGATACGCAGTATTTT. Protein: CATSDRTDTQYF.

The V call is TRBV4-3, the J call TRBJ1-2; D is undetermined. Trimming removed 0 bases from V and 2 bases from J, with 13 bases in between. The CDR3 loop spans 16 amino acids. CDR1 and CDR2 (germline): LGHNA, YSLEER. The CDR3 bases are TGCGCCAGCAGCCAAGATCGAGGAGGGTACAACTATGGCTACACCTTC. It codes for CASSQDRGGYNYGYTF.

This clonotype has ten or more counts. V is TRBV24-1 and J is TRBJ2-1, with 11 bases identical to TRBD1. This CDR3 is built from 16 residues. V lost 6 bases, J lost 5 bases, and 8 bases stayed unmatched. In germline, CDR1 is KGHDR, CDR2 SFDVKD. CDR3 coding DNA: TGTGCCACCAGTTCAATAGGACAGGGGGCGGACAATGAGCAGTTCTTC. Translating it yields CATSSIGQGADNEQFF.

This clonotype showed up just a few times. CDR3 sequence reads: CASSPPRDMHSFEQFF. The CDR3 DNA follows: TGTGCCAGCAGCCCCCCCCGGGACATGCACTCGTTTGAGCAGTTCTTC. V gene TRBV6-2 or TRBV6-3 combines with J gene TRBJ2-1; maybe TRBD1 (6 bases). Deletions cut 6 bases from V and 9 bases from J, with 24 bases between. There are 16 residues in the CDR3. Germline lookup yields CDR1 MNHEY and CDR2 SVGEGT.